This TCR beta chain originates from a study of post-analysis software for immune sequencing data. Findings and caveats of the study: The F measure placed samples prepared in the same batch into strongly shared clusters. Controls had significantly higher normalized Chao1 diversity than multiple sclerosis patients. Patients showed TRBV5-6, TRBV5-1 and TRBV20-1 among a few TRBV segments more frequent than in controls.

The TCR beta cDNA libraries carried unique molecular identifiers. The yield from around 1 to 10 million T cells was around 500,000 cDNA molecules in total. TCRdb re-analysed the PCR reads in MiXCR, keeping a single row per CDR3 protein. Of approximately 730,000 distinct CDR3 sequences listed, roughly 30% were seen once; the top ten hold roughly 0.54%. This clonotype was counted a few times. Antigen: not known. The CDR3 length is 20 residues. CDR1 and CDR2 (germline): SGHTA, FQGNSA. The V segment lost 5 bases and the J segment 0 bases; nucleotides outside the gene matches: 16. Material: blood. This receptor was obtained from a girl between 10 and 17 years old with multiple sclerosis. The rearrangement uses TRBV7-2 and TRBJ2-1; 10 bases map to TRBD2. The CDR3 loop is CASSIKPGLAMATSYNEQFF. The CDR3 DNA reads TGTGCCAGCAGCATAAAACCGGGACTAGCGATGGCCACCTCCTACAATGAGCAGTTCTTC.